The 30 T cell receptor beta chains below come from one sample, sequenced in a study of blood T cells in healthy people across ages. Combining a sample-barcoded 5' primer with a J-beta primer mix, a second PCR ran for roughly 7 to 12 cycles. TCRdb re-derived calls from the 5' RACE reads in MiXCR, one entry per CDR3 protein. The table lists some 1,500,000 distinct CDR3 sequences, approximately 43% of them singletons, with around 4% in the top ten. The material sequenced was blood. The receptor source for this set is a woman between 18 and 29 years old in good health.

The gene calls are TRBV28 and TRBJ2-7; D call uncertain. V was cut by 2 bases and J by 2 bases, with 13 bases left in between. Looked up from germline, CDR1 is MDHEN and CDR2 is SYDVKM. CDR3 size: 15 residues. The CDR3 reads CASSLQTGQAYEQYF. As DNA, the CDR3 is TGTGCCAGCAGTTTACAAACGGGCCAAGCCTACGAGCAGTACTTC.

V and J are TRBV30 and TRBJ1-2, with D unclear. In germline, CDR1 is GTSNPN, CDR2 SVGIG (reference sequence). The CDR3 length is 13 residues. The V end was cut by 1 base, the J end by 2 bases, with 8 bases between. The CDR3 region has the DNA TGTGCCTGGAGTGAAGGCAGGAACTATGGCTACACCTTC. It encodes CAWSEGRNYGYTF. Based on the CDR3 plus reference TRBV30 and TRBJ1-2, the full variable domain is SQTIHQWPATLVQPVGSPLSLECTVEGTSNPNLYWYRQAAGRGLQLLFYSVGIGQISSEVPQNLSASRPQDRQFILSSKKLLLSDSGFYLCAWSEGRNYGYTFGSGTRLTVV.

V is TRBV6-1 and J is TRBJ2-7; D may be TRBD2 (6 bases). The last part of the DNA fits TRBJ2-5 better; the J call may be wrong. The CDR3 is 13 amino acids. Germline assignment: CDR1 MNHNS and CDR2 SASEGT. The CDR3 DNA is TGTGCCAGCAGTGAATCCGGGGGAGAGACCCAGTACTTC. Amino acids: CASSESGGETQYF.

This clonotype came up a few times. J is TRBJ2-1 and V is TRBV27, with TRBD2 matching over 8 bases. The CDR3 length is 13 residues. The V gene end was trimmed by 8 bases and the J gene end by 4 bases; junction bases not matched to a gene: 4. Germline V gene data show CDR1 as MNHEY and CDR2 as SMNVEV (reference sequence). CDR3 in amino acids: CASSRGEYNEQFF. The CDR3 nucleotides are TGTGCCAGCTCGCGGGGGGAGTACAATGAGCAGTTCTTC.

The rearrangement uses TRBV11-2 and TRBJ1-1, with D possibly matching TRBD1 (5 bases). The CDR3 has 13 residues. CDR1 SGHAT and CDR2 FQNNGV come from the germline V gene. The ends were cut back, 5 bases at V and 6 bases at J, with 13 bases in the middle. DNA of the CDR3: TGTGCCAGCAGCCCGGGCAGGGAGGCTGAAGCTTTCTTT. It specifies CASSPGREAEAFF.

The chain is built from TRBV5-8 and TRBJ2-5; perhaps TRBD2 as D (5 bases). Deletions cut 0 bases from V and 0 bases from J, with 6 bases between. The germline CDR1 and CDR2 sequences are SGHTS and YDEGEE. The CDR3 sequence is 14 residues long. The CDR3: CASSLVGDQETQYF. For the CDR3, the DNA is TGTGCCAGCAGCTTGGTCGGGGACCAAGAGACCCAGTACTTC. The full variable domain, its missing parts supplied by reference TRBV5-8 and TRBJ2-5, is EAGVTQSPTHLIKTRGQQATLRCSPISGHTSVYWYQQALGLGLQFLLWYDEGEERNRGNFPPRFSGRQFPNYSSELNVNALELEDSALYLCASSLVGDQETQYFGPGTRLLVL.

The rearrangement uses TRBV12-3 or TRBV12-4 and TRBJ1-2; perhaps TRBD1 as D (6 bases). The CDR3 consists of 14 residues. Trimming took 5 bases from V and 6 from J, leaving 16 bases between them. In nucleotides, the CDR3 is TGTGCCAGCAGTGTTAACACAGGGTCGGATGGCTACACCTTC. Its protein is CASSVNTGSDGYTF.

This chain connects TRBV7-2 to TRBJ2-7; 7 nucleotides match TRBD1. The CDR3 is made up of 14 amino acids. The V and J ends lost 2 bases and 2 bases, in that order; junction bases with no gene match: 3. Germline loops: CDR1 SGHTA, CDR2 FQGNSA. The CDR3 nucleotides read TGTGCCAGCAGCTTAATAACAGGGGCCTACGAGCAGTACTTC. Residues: CASSLITGAYEQYF.

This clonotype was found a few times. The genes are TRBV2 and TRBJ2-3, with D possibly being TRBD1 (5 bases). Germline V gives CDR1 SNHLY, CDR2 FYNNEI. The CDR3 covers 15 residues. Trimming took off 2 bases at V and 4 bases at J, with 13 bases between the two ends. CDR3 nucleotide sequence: TGTGCCAGCAGTGAAACAGGTTCTGGGGCAGATACGCAGTATTTT. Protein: CASSETGSGADTQYF.

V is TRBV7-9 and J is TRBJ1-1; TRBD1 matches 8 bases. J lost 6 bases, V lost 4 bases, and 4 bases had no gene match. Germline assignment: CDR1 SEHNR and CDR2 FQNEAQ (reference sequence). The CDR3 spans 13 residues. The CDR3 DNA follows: TGTGCCAGCAGCTACACACAGGGGGCTGAAGCTTTCTTT. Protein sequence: CASSYTQGAEAFF.

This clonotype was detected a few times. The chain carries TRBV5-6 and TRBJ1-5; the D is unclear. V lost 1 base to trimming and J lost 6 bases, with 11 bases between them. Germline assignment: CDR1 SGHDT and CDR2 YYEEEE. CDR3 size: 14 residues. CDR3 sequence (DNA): TGTGCCAGCAGCTTGAAGGATTCGCTTCAGCCCCAGCATTTT. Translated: CASSLKDSLQPQHF.

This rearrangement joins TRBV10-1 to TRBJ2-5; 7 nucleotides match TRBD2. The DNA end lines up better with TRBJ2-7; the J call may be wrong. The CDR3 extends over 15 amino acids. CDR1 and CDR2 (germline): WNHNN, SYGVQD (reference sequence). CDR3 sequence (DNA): TGCGCCAGCAGTGAGGGGACTATAGGAGTCTACGAGCAGTACTTC. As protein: CASSEGTIGVYEQYF.

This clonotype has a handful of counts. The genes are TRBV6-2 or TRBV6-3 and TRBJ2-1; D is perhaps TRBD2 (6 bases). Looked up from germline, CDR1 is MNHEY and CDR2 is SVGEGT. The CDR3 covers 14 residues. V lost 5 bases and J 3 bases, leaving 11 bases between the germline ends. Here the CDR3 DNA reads TGTGCCAGCAGTGCCCGACTAGACTACAATGAGCAGTTCTTC. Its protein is CASSARLDYNEQFF.

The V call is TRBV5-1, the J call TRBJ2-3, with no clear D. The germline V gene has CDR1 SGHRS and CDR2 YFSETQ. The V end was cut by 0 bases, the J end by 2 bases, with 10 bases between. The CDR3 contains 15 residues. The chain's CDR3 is CASSLGTRPTDTQYF. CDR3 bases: TGCGCCAGCAGCTTGGGGACCCGCCCCACAGATACGCAGTATTTT.

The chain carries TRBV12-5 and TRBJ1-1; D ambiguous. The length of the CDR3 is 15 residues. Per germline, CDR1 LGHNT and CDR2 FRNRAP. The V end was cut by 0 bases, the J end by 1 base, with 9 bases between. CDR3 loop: CASGLVVRANTEAFF. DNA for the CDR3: TGTGCTAGTGGTTTGGTTGTGCGTGCGAACACTGAAGCTTTCTTT.

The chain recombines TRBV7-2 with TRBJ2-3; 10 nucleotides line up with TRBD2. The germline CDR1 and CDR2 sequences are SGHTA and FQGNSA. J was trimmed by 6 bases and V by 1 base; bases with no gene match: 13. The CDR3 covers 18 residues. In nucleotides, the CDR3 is TGTGCCAGCAGCTTAGATGTTAGCGGGGGGCGGCTGGGTGATACGCAGTATTTT. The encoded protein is CASSLDVSGGRLGDTQYF.

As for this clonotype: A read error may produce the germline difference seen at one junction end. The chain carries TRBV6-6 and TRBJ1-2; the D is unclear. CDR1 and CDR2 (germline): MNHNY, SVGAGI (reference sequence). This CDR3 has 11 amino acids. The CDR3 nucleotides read TGTGCCAGCAGTGCCAGCTATCGCTACACCTTC. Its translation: CASSASYRYTF.

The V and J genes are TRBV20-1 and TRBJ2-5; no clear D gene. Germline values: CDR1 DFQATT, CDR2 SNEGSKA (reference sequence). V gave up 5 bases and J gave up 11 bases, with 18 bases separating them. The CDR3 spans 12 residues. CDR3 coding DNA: TGCAGTGCTGATGGATCAGCCCGAGAGCAGTACTTC. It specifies CSADGSAREQYF.

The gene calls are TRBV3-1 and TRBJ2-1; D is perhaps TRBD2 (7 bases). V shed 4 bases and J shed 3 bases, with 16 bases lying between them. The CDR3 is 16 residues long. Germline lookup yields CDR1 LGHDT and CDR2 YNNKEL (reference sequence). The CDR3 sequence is CASSPFRGAFYNEQFF. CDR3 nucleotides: TGTGCCAGCAGCCCCTTTCGGGGGGCCTTCTACAATGAGCAGTTCTTC.

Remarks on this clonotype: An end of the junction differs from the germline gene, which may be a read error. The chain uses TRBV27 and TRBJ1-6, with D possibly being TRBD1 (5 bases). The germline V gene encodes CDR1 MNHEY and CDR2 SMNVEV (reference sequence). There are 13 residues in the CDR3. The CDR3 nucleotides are TGTGCCAGCAAATGGACAAGTGGTTCACCCCCCCACTTT. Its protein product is CASKWTSGSPPHF.

The CDR3 DNA reads as TGTGCCAGCAGCTTAGTTTATTCCCAAACCAATCAGCCCCAGCATTTT. This gives the protein CASSLVYSQTNQPQHF. The rearrangement links TRBV7-2 to TRBJ1-5; D is ambiguous. The V end was cut by 1 base, the J end by 3 bases, with 13 bases between. Germline V lookup: CDR1 SGHTA, CDR2 FQGNSA. The CDR3 totals 16 residues.

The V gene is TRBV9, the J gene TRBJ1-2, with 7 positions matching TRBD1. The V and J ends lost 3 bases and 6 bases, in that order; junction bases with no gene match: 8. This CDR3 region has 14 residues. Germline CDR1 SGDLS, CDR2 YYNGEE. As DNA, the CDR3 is TGTGCCAGCAGCGAGAGGACAGGTTATAATGGCTACACCTTC. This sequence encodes CASSERTGYNGYTF.

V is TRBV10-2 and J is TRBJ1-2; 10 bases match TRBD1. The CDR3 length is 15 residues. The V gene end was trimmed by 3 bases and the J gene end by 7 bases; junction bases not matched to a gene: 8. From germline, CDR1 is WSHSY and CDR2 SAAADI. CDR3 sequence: CASSDQTGGAAGYTF. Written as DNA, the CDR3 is TGCGCCAGCAGTGACCAGACAGGGGGCGCGGCTGGCTACACCTTC.

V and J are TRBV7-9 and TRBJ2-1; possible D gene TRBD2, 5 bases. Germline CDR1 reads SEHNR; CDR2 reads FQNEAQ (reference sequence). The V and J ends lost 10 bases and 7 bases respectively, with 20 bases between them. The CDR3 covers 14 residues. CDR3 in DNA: TGTGCCACCCCGAGCCGGGGAACGAGGAATGAGCAGTTCTTC. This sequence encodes CATPSRGTRNEQFF. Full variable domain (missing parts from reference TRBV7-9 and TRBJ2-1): DTGVSQNPRHKITKRGQNVTFRCDPISEHNRLYWYRQTLGQGPEFLTYFQNEAQLEKSRLLSDRFSAERPKGSFSTLEIQRTEQGDSAMYLCATPSRGTRNEQFFGPGTRLTVL.

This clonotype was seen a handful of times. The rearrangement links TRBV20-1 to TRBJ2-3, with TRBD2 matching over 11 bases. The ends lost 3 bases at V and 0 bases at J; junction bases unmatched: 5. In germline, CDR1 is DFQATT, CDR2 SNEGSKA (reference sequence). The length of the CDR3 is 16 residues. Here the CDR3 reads CSASGPSGGSTDTQYF. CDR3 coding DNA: TGCAGTGCTAGCGGTCCTAGCGGGGGGAGCACAGATACGCAGTATTTT.

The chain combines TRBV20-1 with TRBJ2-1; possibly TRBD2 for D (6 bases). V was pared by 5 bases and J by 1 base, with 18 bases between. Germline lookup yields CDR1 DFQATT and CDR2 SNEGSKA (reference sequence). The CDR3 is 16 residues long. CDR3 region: CSASPGVADSYNEQFF. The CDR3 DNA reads TGCAGTGCTTCCCCGGGGGTAGCGGATTCCTACAATGAGCAGTTCTTC.

The CDR3 region has the DNA TGTGCCAGCAGCCAGAACCCATTTGTTGAGCAGTTCTTC. This sequence encodes CASSQNPFVEQFF. The rearrangement links TRBV14 to TRBJ2-1, with D unresolved. CDR1 is SGHDN and CDR2 is FVKESK in the germline V gene. The ends were cut back, 3 bases at V and 9 bases at J, with 12 bases in the middle. The CDR3 consists of 13 residues.

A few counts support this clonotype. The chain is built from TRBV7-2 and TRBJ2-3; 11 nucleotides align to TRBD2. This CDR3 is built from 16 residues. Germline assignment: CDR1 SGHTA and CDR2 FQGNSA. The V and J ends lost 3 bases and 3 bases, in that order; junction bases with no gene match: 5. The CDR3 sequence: CASSFTGTSGTDTQYF. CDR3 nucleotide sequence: TGTGCCAGCAGCTTCACCGGGACTAGCGGTACAGATACGCAGTATTTT.

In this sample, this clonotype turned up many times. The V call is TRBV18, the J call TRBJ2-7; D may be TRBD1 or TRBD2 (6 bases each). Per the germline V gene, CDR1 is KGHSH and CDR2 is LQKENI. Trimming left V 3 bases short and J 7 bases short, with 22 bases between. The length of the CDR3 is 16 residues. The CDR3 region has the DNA TGTGCCAGCTCACCTGCTGCAACCAGGGGCGCGGGGGAGCAGTACTTC. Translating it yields CASSPAATRGAGEQYF.

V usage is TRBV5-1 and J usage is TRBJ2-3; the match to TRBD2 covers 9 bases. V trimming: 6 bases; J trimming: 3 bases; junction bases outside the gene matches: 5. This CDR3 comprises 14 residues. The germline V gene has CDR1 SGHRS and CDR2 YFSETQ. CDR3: CASTPSGVTDTQYF. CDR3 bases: TGCGCCAGCACCCCTAGCGGGGTTACAGATACGCAGTATTTT.